This T cell receptor (beta chain) emerged from a study of low-dose radiotherapy and immunotherapy resistance in tumors. The CDR3 is 13 residues long. V lost 2 bases and J lost 6, with 11 bases in between. As to time point: before trial treatment. Qualifying patients carried advanced solid tumors devoid of tumor-infiltrating lymphocytes. TRAV- and TRBV-specific primers were used for first-strand cDNA, which covered alpha and beta chains. The TCRs were subjected to amplification over 20 PCR cycles employing a constant-region primer in conjunction with a V-primer adapter. TCRdb re-derived calls from the reads in MiXCR, one entry per CDR3 protein. The sample lists about 71,000 distinct CDR3 sequences; around 29% were seen once.

Here the sequenced sample was PBMCs, taken before treatment. The sequence was obtained from a female donor with ovarian cancer. The chain has TRBV12-3 or TRBV12-4 and TRBJ2-7; TRBD2 is a possible D gene (5 bases). The CDR3: CASSLTGGSEQYF. CDR3 sequence (DNA): TGTGCCAGCAGTTTAACCGGAGGCTCCGAGCAGTACTTC.